This entry lists 27 T cell receptor beta chains sequenced from one sample in a study of cytomegalovirus exposure and HLA in healthy donors. PCR used 60 Vbeta primers and 13 Jbeta primers. Sequencing was performed with immunoSEQ multiplex PCR; in TCRdb, only in-frame clones are kept and a portion is missing. The sample contains some 270,000 clones, about nine tenths of which appear only once. The sequencing sample was made of PBMCs. These receptors originate from a girl aged 2 to 9 in good health and CMV-seronegative.

This chain connects TRBV7-3 to TRBJ2-5; TRBD1 agrees at 12 bases. Germline V gives CDR1 SGHTA, CDR2 FQGTGA. The CDR3 sequence is 15 residues long. The junction had 6 bases not matched to a gene; V was cut back by 5 bases and J by 5 bases. CDR3 loop: CASSRGQGASETQYF. CDR3 nucleotides: TGTGCCAGCAGCCGGGGACAGGGGGCGTCGGAGACCCAGTACTTC.

The rearrangement uses TRBV11-1 and TRBJ1-2, with 9 positions matching TRBD1. The CDR3 totals 14 residues. The germline V gene has CDR1 SGHAT and CDR2 FQDESV (reference sequence). Trimming at V came to 4 bases and at J to 2 bases, leaving 2 bases not matched to a gene. The CDR3 reads CASSSGTGNYGYTF. The DNA for the CDR3 is TGTGCCAGCAGCTCCGGGACAGGGAACTATGGCTACACCTTC.

V gene TRBV4-1 combines with J gene TRBJ2-3; 13 nucleotides agree with TRBD2. This CDR3 is 17 amino acids long. CDR1 MGHRA and CDR2 YSYEKL come from the germline V gene. After removal of 5 bases from V and 1 base from J, the junction contained 6 bases not matched to a gene. CDR3 residues: CASSSRLAGGGTDTQYF. The CDR3 DNA reads TGCGCCAGCAGCTCCCGACTAGCGGGAGGTGGCACAGATACGCAGTATTTT.

The chain uses TRBV5-1 and TRBJ1-1; a weak D match, TRBD1 (5 bases). The V gene's germline CDR1 is SGHRS and CDR2 YFSETQ. The CDR3 is 15 residues long. Trimming pared 0 bases from V and 4 bases from J, leaving 13 bases between. The CDR3 sequence is CASSLGTGVSTEAFF. In nucleotides, the CDR3 is TGCGCCAGCAGCTTGGGGACGGGGGTGTCCACTGAAGCTTTCTTT.

The chain is built from TRBV4-1 and TRBJ2-7; perhaps TRBD2 as D (5 bases). Germline V CDR1 and CDR2: MGHRA, YSYEKL. This CDR3 is built from 13 residues. V was cut by 1 base and J by 7 bases, with 11 bases left in between. The CDR3 is CASSQASGGEQYF. The DNA of the CDR3 is TGCGCCAGCAGCCAAGCTTCCGGCGGGGAGCAGTACTTC.

V gene TRBV2 combines with J gene TRBJ2-7, with 9 positions matching TRBD1. The CDR3 length is 14 residues. V trimming: 6 bases; J trimming: 4 bases; junction bases outside the gene matches: 7. Germline-derived CDR1 and CDR2 are SNHLY and FYNNEI. DNA for the CDR3: TGTGCCAGCAGGCAGGGGACAGGGCTTTACGAGCAGTACTTC. Translating gives CASRQGTGLYEQYF.

The chain carries TRBV5-1 and TRBJ2-1; D perhaps matches TRBD1 (5 bases). The CDR3 loop spans 12 amino acids. Germline CDR1 SGHRS, CDR2 YFSETQ. V was trimmed by 4 bases and J by 7 bases, leaving 9 bases between them. The CDR3 region is CASSADSNEQFF. CDR3 DNA sequence: TGCGCCAGCAGCGCTGACAGTAATGAGCAGTTCTTC.

The V gene is TRBV9, the J gene TRBJ1-2, with 8 bases aligning to TRBD1. The CDR3 is 15 amino acids. Germline V gene sequence: CDR1 SGDLS, CDR2 YYNGEE. V lost 4 bases to trimming and J lost 8 bases; unmatched junction nucleotides: 13. Here the CDR3 DNA reads TGTGCCAGCAGCTCACTCGGACAGGGCGGTGAGGGCTACACCTTC. Translated: CASSSLGQGGEGYTF. Full variable domain (remainder filled in from reference TRBV9 and TRBJ1-2): DSGVTQTPKHLITATGQRVTLRCSPRSGDLSVYWYQQSLDQGLQFLIQYYNGEERAKGNILERFSAQQFPDLHSELNLSSLELGDSALYFCASSSLGQGGEGYTFGSGTRLTVV.

The rearrangement uses TRBV11-3 and TRBJ2-1, with 12 bases lining up with TRBD2. Germline-derived CDR1 and CDR2 are SGHNT and YENEEA. Unmatched junction bases numbered 6, after V lost 5 bases and J lost 7 bases. The CDR3 runs 15 residues. CDR3 sequence: CASSAGLAGLNEQFF. The CDR3 DNA follows: TGTGCCAGCAGCGCCGGACTAGCGGGATTGAATGAGCAGTTCTTC.

The rearrangement uses TRBV6-1 and TRBJ1-1; possibly TRBD1 for D (5 bases). The CDR3 runs 13 residues. Deletions cut 7 bases from V and 0 bases from J, with 9 bases between. CDR1 and CDR2 (germline): MNHNS, SASEGT. The CDR3 DNA reads as TGTGCCAGCAAGGGGATCATGAACACTGAAGCTTTCTTT. It translates to CASKGIMNTEAFF.

The chain carries TRBV28 and TRBJ1-1; TRBD1 matches 7 bases. The CDR3 is 16 amino acids. Germline V gene sequence: CDR1 MDHEN, CDR2 SYDVKM. V lost 9 bases, J lost 1 base, and 14 bases stayed unmatched. CDR3 coding DNA: TGTGCCAGTCCCGGGGCCGAATCAGGGGGGAACACTGAAGCTTTCTTT. This encodes CASPGAESGGNTEAFF.

This clone was recorded only once. J is TRBJ2-5 and V is TRBV25-1; D gene uncertain. V gave up 4 bases and J gave up 0 bases, with 6 bases separating them. CDR3 length: 13 residues. CDR1 and CDR2 from the germline V gene are MGHDK and SYGVNS. CDR3 amino acids: CASSARDQETQYF. In nucleotides, the CDR3 is TGTGCCAGCAGTGCTCGGGACCAAGAGACCCAGTACTTC.

The chain is built from TRBV5-1 and TRBJ2-1; 13 nucleotides line up with TRBD2. The CDR3 sequence is 16 residues long. The germline V gene has CDR1 SGHRS and CDR2 YFSETQ. The V segment lost 3 bases and the J segment 2 bases; nucleotides outside the gene matches: 2. This CDR3 is CASSSGLAGAYNEQFF. Here the CDR3 DNA reads TGCGCCAGCAGCTCAGGACTAGCGGGGGCCTACAATGAGCAGTTCTTC.

The chain links TRBV28 to TRBJ2-5; 13 bases fit TRBD2. The germline gives CDR1 MDHEN, CDR2 SYDVKM. This CDR3 region has 19 residues. J gave up 1 base and V 4 bases, and 12 bases lay outside the gene matches. Here the CDR3 reads CASSSIGGGTSGVQETQYF. The DNA of the CDR3 is TGTGCCAGCAGTTCGATAGGAGGAGGGACTAGCGGGGTCCAAGAGACCCAGTACTTC.

V is TRBV5-4 and J is TRBJ2-1; D is unclear. Per the germline V gene, CDR1 is SGHNT and CDR2 is YYREEE (reference sequence). The CDR3 consists of 14 residues. With 0 bases removed from V and 7 bases from J, the gap between germline ends came to 11 bases. The CDR3 here is CASSLGRPLNEQFF. The CDR3 coding sequence is TGTGCCAGCAGCTTGGGGCGGCCCTTAAATGAGCAGTTCTTC.

This chain uses TRBV11-3 with TRBJ2-2, with 11 bases aligning to TRBD1. Germline V gene sequence: CDR1 SGHNT, CDR2 YENEEA. After removal of 4 bases from V and 4 bases from J, the junction contained 2 bases not matched to a gene. The CDR3 runs 15 residues. The CDR3 nucleotides are TGTGCCAGCAGCTCCGGACAGGGGGCCACCGGGGAGCTGTTTTTT. This translates into CASSSGQGATGELFF.

This chain connects TRBV5-4 to TRBJ2-7; tentatively, D is TRBD2 (6 bases). This CDR3 comprises 14 residues. Germline lookup yields CDR1 SGHNT and CDR2 YYREEE (reference sequence). V was pared by 4 bases and J by 4 bases, with 15 bases between. In nucleotides, the CDR3 is TGTGCCAGCAGCGCAGGACTACCAGAATACGAGCAGTACTTC. Protein product: CASSAGLPEYEQYF.

V gene TRBV7-2 combines with J gene TRBJ2-3; TRBD2 matches 11 bases. V shed 5 bases and J 2 bases; nucleotides not matched to a gene: 9. The CDR3 sequence is 17 residues long. Germline loops: CDR1 SGHTA, CDR2 FQGNSA. The CDR3 region is CASSRIPGLAVTDTQYF. In DNA form, the CDR3 reads TGTGCCAGCAGCCGTATACCGGGACTAGCGGTCACAGATACGCAGTATTTT. Full variable domain (missing parts from reference TRBV7-2 and TRBJ2-3): GAGVSQSPSNKVTEKGKDVELRCDPISGHTALYWYRQSLGQGLEFLIYFQGNSAPDKSGLPSDRFSAERTGGSVSTLTIQRTQQEDSAVYLCASSRIPGLAVTDTQYFGPGTRLTVL.

J is TRBJ1-5 and V is TRBV7-2; possibly TRBD1 for D (5 bases). V gave up 1 base and J gave up 3 bases, with 10 bases separating them. Germline CDR1 is SGHTA and CDR2 is FQGNSA. This CDR3 region has 15 residues. The CDR3, as DNA: TGTGCCAGCAGCTTAGGGGGGGGGAACAATCAGCCCCAGCATTTT. Translating it yields CASSLGGGNNQPQHF.

V is TRBV7-9 and J is TRBJ2-7; TRBD1 matches 9 bases. Trimming removed 5 bases from V and 2 bases from J; junction bases left unmatched: 7. CDR3 length: 15 amino acids. Per germline, CDR1 SEHNR and CDR2 FQNEAQ (reference sequence). The CDR3 DNA is TGTGCCAGCAGCCCAACAGGGGGCATCGCCTACGAGCAGTACTTC. Protein: CASSPTGGIAYEQYF.

This clone occurred once. The CDR3 spells CASSLGPVGDRVGDTDTQYF. The CDR3 DNA sequence: TGTGCCAGCAGTTTAGGTCCGGTGGGGGACAGGGTGGGAGACACAGATACGCAGTATTTT. The gene calls are TRBV28 and TRBJ2-3; TRBD1 matches at 9 bases. CDR3 size: 20 residues. Per the germline V gene, CDR1 is MDHEN and CDR2 is SYDVKM. Trimming removed 2 bases from V and 2 bases from J; junction bases left unmatched: 17.

The rearrangement links TRBV5-1 to TRBJ2-7, with D tentatively TRBD1 (6 bases). Between the trimmed V and J ends, which lost 4 bases and 0 bases, there was a span of 17 bases. Germline CDR1 is SGHRS and CDR2 is YFSETQ. The CDR3 runs 16 residues. The CDR3 nucleotides are TGCGCCAGCAGCACCCTAACAGGGCCATCCTCCTACGAGCAGTACTTC. This sequence encodes CASSTLTGPSSYEQYF.

The gene calls are TRBV14 and TRBJ2-1; 10 nucleotides match TRBD2. V lost 2 bases to trimming and J lost 10 bases; unmatched junction nucleotides: 5. The CDR3 has 14 residues. The germline CDR1 and CDR2 sequences are SGHDN and FVKESK. CDR3 protein: CASSQSWTSGEQFF. The CDR3 region has the DNA TGTGCCAGCAGCCAATCATGGACTAGCGGAGAGCAGTTCTTC.

The chain is built from TRBV2 and TRBJ1-5, with 9 positions matching TRBD1. The ends lost 5 bases at V and 0 bases at J; junction bases unmatched: 5. The CDR3 sequence is 16 residues long. CDR1 is SNHLY and CDR2 is FYNNEI in the germline V gene. The CDR3: CASSIQGADSNQPQHF. The CDR3 DNA reads TGTGCCAGCAGTATACAGGGGGCAGATAGCAATCAGCCCCAGCATTTT.

The chain is built from TRBV28 and TRBJ1-2, with D possibly being TRBD1 (6 bases). CDR3 length: 13 amino acids. Trimming stripped 6 bases from V and 8 bases from J, with 16 bases between. The germline V gene encodes CDR1 MDHEN and CDR2 SYDVKM. The CDR3 loop is CASRSGGGPGYTF. CDR3 nucleotides: TGTGCCAGCAGATCCGGGGGGGGGCCCGGCTACACCTTC.

The rearrangement joins TRBV6-5 to TRBJ1-6; 8 bases agree with TRBD1. Per the germline V gene, CDR1 is MNHEY and CDR2 is SVGAGI. V lost 5 bases, J lost 8 bases, and 8 bases stayed unmatched. The CDR3 runs to 15 residues. The CDR3 sequence is CASSNRGGGDSPLHF. CDR3 nucleotides: TGTGCCAGCAGTAACAGGGGGGGAGGGGATTCACCCCTCCACTTT.

This rearrangement joins TRBV10-2 to TRBJ2-5; 13 bases align to TRBD2. There are 20 residues in the CDR3. V lost 4 bases and J lost 4; bases outside the gene matches: 18. Germline lookup yields CDR1 WSHSY and CDR2 SAAADI. The CDR3 protein is CASSGIIAMGTSGKGETQYF. Written as DNA, the CDR3 is TGCGCCAGCAGTGGAATTATAGCAATGGGGACTAGCGGGAAGGGAGAGACCCAGTACTTC.